Below, 2 T cell receptor beta chains from the same sample are listed, as sequenced in a study of blood T cell repertoires in COVID-19. Libraries were prepared by immunoSEQ multiplex PCR; TCRdb keeps only in-frame clonotypes and omits some of them. The sample includes tens of thousands of clones, approximately 90% of them seen just once. The sample taken for sequencing was peripheral blood. The receptors here all came from a middle-aged man with acute or convalescent COVID-19.

The chain couples TRBV5-1 to TRBJ2-7; weak D call: TRBD1 (5 bases). The CDR3 spans 14 residues. V lost 0 bases to trimming and J lost 6 bases, with 13 bases between them. Germline loops: CDR1 SGHRS, CDR2 YFSETQ. The DNA for the CDR3 is TGCGCCAGCAGCTTGGCGCGGCCAGGGCCCGAGCAGTACTTC. Translated: CASSLARPGPEQYF.

The chain recombines TRBV30 with TRBJ2-7; TRBD2 matches at 10 bases. The CDR3 spans 15 residues. Germline V gene sequence: CDR1 GTSNPN, CDR2 SVGIG (reference sequence). With 3 bases clipped from V and 4 bases from J, the junction kept 9 bases outside the gene matches. CDR3 bases: TGTGCCTGGAGCCCCATCTGGACTAGCGGTTACGAGCAGTACTTC. It is translated as CAWSPIWTSGYEQYF.